These T cell receptor beta chains were read from a single sample in a study of T cells in Graves' hyperthyroidism and ophthalmopathy. A single record per CDR3 protein comes from TCRdb applying MiXCR to the multiplex PCR reads. Of hundreds of thousands of distinct CDR3 sequences in the sample, roughly 46% were seen once. Sequenced material: peripheral blood or thyroid tissue (not recorded which). These receptors came from a woman aged 18-29 years with Graves' hyperthyroidism. CDR3s include the opening cysteine and the closing phenylalanine or tryptophan. The order of the fields is J gene, clone size, V gene, D gene, CDR3 length, CDR3 protein, CDR3 DNA. The D gene is left open where the match is weak. A row's size may be missing; if present it is once, few, many or a size class.

j_call: TRBJ1-5; clone_size: few; v_call: TRBV2; d_call: TRBD1; cdr3_length: 21; cdr3_aa: CASSEGLPGQPVLGSNQPQHF; cdr3_nt: TGTGCCAGCAGTGAAGGGCTTCCGGGACAGCCTGTTCTGGGTAGCAATCAGCCCCAGCATTTT
j_call: TRBJ2-5; clone_size: -; v_call: TRBV24-1; d_call: TRBD1; cdr3_length: 14; cdr3_aa: CATSDRTGRETQYF; cdr3_nt: TGTGCCACCAGTGACCGGACAGGGAGGGAGACCCAGTACTTC
j_call: TRBJ1-4; clone_size: -; v_call: TRBV7-8; d_call: -; cdr3_length: 16; cdr3_aa: CASSLDSGLRAEKLFF; cdr3_nt: TGTGCCAGCAGCTTAGATTCCGGCCTCAGGGCCGAAAAACTGTTTTTT
j_call: TRBJ2-7; clone_size: few; v_call: TRBV10-3; d_call: -; cdr3_length: 15; cdr3_aa: CAISEFQDTNYEQYF; cdr3_nt: TGTGCCATCAGTGAGTTTCAGGACACCAATTACGAGCAGTACTTC
j_call: TRBJ1-1; clone_size: few; v_call: TRBV7-9; d_call: -; cdr3_length: 13; cdr3_aa: CASSQERTSEAFF; cdr3_nt: TGTGCCAGCAGCCAAGAAAGGACGAGTGAAGCTTTCTTT
j_call: TRBJ2-7; clone_size: -; v_call: TRBV10-3; d_call: -; cdr3_length: 17; cdr3_aa: CAISEYRLGTATYEQYF; cdr3_nt: TGTGCCATCAGTGAGTACCGACTAGGGACGGCCACCTACGAGCAGTACTTC
j_call: TRBJ2-7; clone_size: -; v_call: TRBV15; d_call: TRBD2; cdr3_length: 17; cdr3_aa: CATSRPLAGEGAYEQYF; cdr3_nt: TGTGCCACCAGCAGACCACTAGCGGGAGAAGGGGCCTACGAGCAGTACTTC
j_call: TRBJ2-6; clone_size: -; v_call: TRBV15; d_call: -; cdr3_length: 16; cdr3_aa: CATNEGDSSGANVLTF; cdr3_nt: TGTGCCACCAACGAGGGAGACAGCTCTGGGGCCAACGTCCTGACTTTC
j_call: TRBJ2-6; clone_size: -; v_call: TRBV15; d_call: -; cdr3_length: 14; cdr3_aa: CATSSLSWANVLTF; cdr3_nt: TGTGCCACCAGCAGCCTTAGTTGGGCCAACGTCCTGACTTTC
j_call: TRBJ1-6; clone_size: medium-sized; v_call: TRBV15; d_call: -; cdr3_length: 14; cdr3_aa: CATSRVAAGEALHF; cdr3_nt: TGTGCCACCAGCAGAGTTGCGGCAGGCGAGGCCCTCCACTTT
j_call: TRBJ1-1; clone_size: few; v_call: TRBV25-1; d_call: -; cdr3_length: 16; cdr3_aa: CASSECLGGVCTEAFF; cdr3_nt: TGTGCCAGCAGTGAATGTTTAGGGGGGGTTTGCACTGAAGCTTTCTTT
j_call: TRBJ2-7; clone_size: -; v_call: TRBV29-1; d_call: TRBD2; cdr3_length: 13; cdr3_aa: CSAGLGENYEQYF; cdr3_nt: TGCAGCGCTGGACTAGGAGAGAACTACGAGCAGTACTTC
j_call: TRBJ2-7; clone_size: few; v_call: TRBV7-2; d_call: -; cdr3_length: 13; cdr3_aa: CASSFPLSYEQYF; cdr3_nt: TGTGCCAGCAGCTTTCCACTATCCTACGAGCAGTACTTC
j_call: TRBJ1-2; clone_size: -; v_call: TRBV2; d_call: TRBD1; cdr3_length: 13; cdr3_aa: CASRTGFSYGYTF; cdr3_nt: TGTGCCAGCAGGACAGGGTTTAGCTATGGCTACACCTTC
j_call: TRBJ1-1; clone_size: few; v_call: TRBV6-6; d_call: -; cdr3_length: 15; cdr3_aa: CASSYSGGVNTEAFF; cdr3_nt: TGTGCCAGCAGTTACTCGGGGGGTGTGAACACTGAAGCTTTCTTT
j_call: TRBJ1-1; clone_size: few; v_call: TRBV2; d_call: TRBD1; cdr3_length: 14; cdr3_aa: CASSAGQGVTEAFF; cdr3_nt: TGTGCCAGCAGTGCGGGACAGGGAGTCACTGAAGCTTTCTTT
j_call: TRBJ2-5; clone_size: many; v_call: TRBV2; d_call: -; cdr3_length: 13; cdr3_aa: CASSRDFGETQYF; cdr3_nt: TGTGCCAGCAGTCGGGACTTCGGAGAGACCCAGTACTTC
j_call: TRBJ2-7; clone_size: -; v_call: TRBV20-1; d_call: -; cdr3_length: 13; cdr3_aa: CSARSELGYEQYF; cdr3_nt: TGCAGTGCTAGATCGGAGCTGGGGTACGAGCAGTACTTC
j_call: TRBJ1-6; clone_size: many; v_call: TRBV7-3; d_call: -; cdr3_length: 13; cdr3_aa: CASSWIRGAPLHF; cdr3_nt: TGTGCCAGCAGCTGGATCCGGGGTGCACCCCTCCACTTT
j_call: TRBJ1-4; clone_size: -; v_call: TRBV7-8; d_call: -; cdr3_length: 14; cdr3_aa: CASSLGRLNEKLFF; cdr3_nt: TGTGCCAGCAGCCTAGGACGGCTCAATGAAAAACTGTTTTTT
j_call: TRBJ1-1; clone_size: -; v_call: TRBV24-1; d_call: -; cdr3_length: 11; cdr3_aa: CATGAAAEAFF; cdr3_nt: TGTGCCACCGGGGCCGCGGCTGAAGCTTTCTTT
j_call: TRBJ1-6; clone_size: -; v_call: TRBV2; d_call: -; cdr3_length: 8; cdr3_aa: CASRGESF; cdr3_nt: TGTGCCAGCAGGGGAGAGTCGTTT
j_call: TRBJ1-1; clone_size: -; v_call: TRBV20-1; d_call: TRBD1; cdr3_length: 14; cdr3_aa: CSARDRGWDTEAFF; cdr3_nt: TGCAGTGCCCGGGACAGGGGTTGGGACACTGAAGCTTTCTTT
j_call: TRBJ2-1; clone_size: -; v_call: TRBV9; d_call: -; cdr3_length: 14; cdr3_aa: CASSADLGHNEQFF; cdr3_nt: TGTGCCAGCAGCGCTGACCTGGGCCACAATGAGCAGTTCTTC
j_call: TRBJ2-5; clone_size: -; v_call: TRBV11-1; d_call: -; cdr3_length: 16; cdr3_aa: CASSLAQRRYRETQYF; cdr3_nt: TGTGCCAGCAGCTTAGCGCAGAGACGGTACCGAGAGACCCAGTACTTC
j_call: TRBJ1-2; clone_size: -; v_call: TRBV5-5; d_call: TRBD1; cdr3_length: 13; cdr3_aa: CASRTQGAVGYTF; cdr3_nt: TGTGCCAGCAGGACACAGGGGGCAGTTGGCTACACCTTC
j_call: TRBJ1-2; clone_size: -; v_call: TRBV24-1; d_call: -; cdr3_length: 13; cdr3_aa: CATSDPGLTGYTF; cdr3_nt: TGTGCCACCAGTGATCCCGGGCTCACCGGCTACACCTTC
j_call: TRBJ2-2; clone_size: -; v_call: TRBV29-1; d_call: -; cdr3_length: 15; cdr3_aa: CSVERFPWSAGELFF; cdr3_nt: TGCAGCGTTGAAAGGTTCCCATGGTCGGCCGGGGAGCTGTTTTTT
j_call: TRBJ2-7; clone_size: -; v_call: TRBV20-1; d_call: TRBD2; cdr3_length: 16; cdr3_aa: CSARDTRSGTFYEQYF; cdr3_nt: TGCAGTGCTAGAGATACCCGAAGCGGGACCTTCTACGAGCAGTACTTC
j_call: TRBJ1-1; clone_size: many; v_call: TRBV2; d_call: -; cdr3_length: 12; cdr3_aa: CASKGAIPEAFF; cdr3_nt: TGTGCCAGCAAAGGGGCGATTCCTGAGGCTTTCTTT
j_call: TRBJ2-2; clone_size: -; v_call: TRBV7-9; d_call: -; cdr3_length: 16; cdr3_aa: CASSLAQFANTGELFF; cdr3_nt: TGTGCCAGCAGCTTAGCCCAGTTCGCGAACACCGGGGAGCTGTTTTTT
j_call: TRBJ1-5; clone_size: few; v_call: TRBV20-1; d_call: -; cdr3_length: 15; cdr3_aa: CSARDLRVRNQPQHF; cdr3_nt: TGCAGTGCTAGAGATCTCAGGGTTCGCAATCAGCCCCAGCATTTT
j_call: TRBJ1-1; clone_size: -; v_call: TRBV4-1; d_call: TRBD1; cdr3_length: 13; cdr3_aa: CASSHPGQKEAFF; cdr3_nt: TGCGCCAGCAGCCACCCGGGACAGAAGGAGGCTTTCTTT
j_call: TRBJ1-2; clone_size: -; v_call: TRBV7-2; d_call: -; cdr3_length: 14; cdr3_aa: CASSQGSGSYGYTF; cdr3_nt: TGTGCCAGCAGCCAGGGCTCAGGGAGCTATGGCTACACCTTC
j_call: TRBJ2-3; clone_size: -; v_call: TRBV29-1; d_call: -; cdr3_length: 15; cdr3_aa: CSVAFSGTGTDTQYF; cdr3_nt: TGCAGCGTTGCATTCTCCGGGACCGGCACAGATACGCAGTATTTT
j_call: TRBJ1-4; clone_size: many; v_call: TRBV5-6; d_call: TRBD1; cdr3_length: 14; cdr3_aa: CASSLQGARKKLFF; cdr3_nt: TGTGCCAGCAGTCTACAGGGGGCAAGGAAAAAACTGTTTTTT
j_call: TRBJ2-2; clone_size: few; v_call: TRBV2; d_call: TRBD2; cdr3_length: 18; cdr3_aa: CASSGGLAGGSNTGELFF; cdr3_nt: TGTGCCAGCAGTGGGGGACTAGCGGGAGGGAGTAACACCGGGGAGCTGTTTTTT
j_call: TRBJ1-2; clone_size: -; v_call: TRBV15; d_call: -; cdr3_length: 15; cdr3_aa: CATSRVRAGSDGYTF; cdr3_nt: TGTGCCACCAGCAGGGTTCGGGCAGGGTCCGATGGCTACACCTTC
j_call: TRBJ1-2; clone_size: many; v_call: TRBV7-2; d_call: -; cdr3_length: 15; cdr3_aa: CASSLERRQDYGYTF; cdr3_nt: TGTGCCAGCAGCTTAGAACGTAGGCAGGACTATGGCTACACCTTC
j_call: TRBJ2-5; clone_size: -; v_call: TRBV5-1; d_call: -; cdr3_length: 15; cdr3_aa: CASSLEGGVKETQYF; cdr3_nt: TGCGCCAGCAGCTTGGAGGGGGGAGTGAAAGAGACCCAGTACTTC
j_call: TRBJ2-7; clone_size: few; v_call: TRBV7-2; d_call: -; cdr3_length: 13; cdr3_aa: CATGKDRGSEQYF; cdr3_nt: TGTGCCACCGGGAAAGACAGAGGATCTGAGCAGTACTTC
j_call: TRBJ2-5; clone_size: -; v_call: TRBV2; d_call: -; cdr3_length: 15; cdr3_aa: CASSVTGGIQETQYF; cdr3_nt: TGTGCCAGCAGCGTGACAGGAGGGATCCAAGAGACCCAGTACTTC
j_call: TRBJ1-5; clone_size: many; v_call: TRBV15; d_call: TRBD1; cdr3_length: 14; cdr3_aa: CATYGQGSNQPQHF; cdr3_nt: TGTGCCACCTACGGACAGGGTAGCAATCAGCCCCAGCATTTT
j_call: TRBJ2-5; clone_size: -; v_call: TRBV7-7; d_call: -; cdr3_length: 15; cdr3_aa: CASSRGRADTGTQYF; cdr3_nt: TGTGCTAGCAGCCGCGGGCGTGCAGATACAGGGACCCAGTACTTC